This T cell receptor beta chain was obtained from a study of blood T cell repertoires in COVID-19. This clone turned up a few times. Trimming at V came to 3 bases and at J to 2 bases, leaving 8 bases not matched to a gene. The CDR3 length is 16 residues. Per the germline V gene, CDR1 is MNHNS and CDR2 is SASEGT. The method was immunoSEQ multiplex PCR; TCRdb's version includes in-frame clones alone and lacks a portion of them. The profile covers about 66,000 clones, with under 90% appearing a single time and approximately 1.5% taken by the ten largest. This rearrangement joins TRBV6-1 to TRBJ1-2; 8 bases map to TRBD1. The TCR originated in a man between 60 and 75 years old with acute or convalescent COVID-19. Sequencing was performed on peripheral blood. Here the CDR3 DNA reads TGTGCCAGCAGTGACCCCAGGGGGCAGGGGAACTATGGCTACACCTTC. This gives the protein CASSDPRGQGNYGYTF.